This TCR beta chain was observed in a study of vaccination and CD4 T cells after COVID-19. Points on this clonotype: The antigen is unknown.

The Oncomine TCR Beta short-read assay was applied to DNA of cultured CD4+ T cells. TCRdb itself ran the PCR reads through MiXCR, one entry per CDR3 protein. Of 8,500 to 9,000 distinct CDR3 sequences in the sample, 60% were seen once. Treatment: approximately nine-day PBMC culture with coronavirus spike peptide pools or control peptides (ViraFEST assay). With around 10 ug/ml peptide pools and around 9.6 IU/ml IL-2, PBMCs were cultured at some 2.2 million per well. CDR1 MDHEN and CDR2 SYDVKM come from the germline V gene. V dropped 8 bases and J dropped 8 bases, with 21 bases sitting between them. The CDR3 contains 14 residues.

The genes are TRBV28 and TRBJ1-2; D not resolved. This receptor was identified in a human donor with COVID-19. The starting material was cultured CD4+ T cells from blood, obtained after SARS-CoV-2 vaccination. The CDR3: CASETAGWQSGYTF. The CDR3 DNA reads TGTGCCAGCGAAACGGCGGGTTGGCAGTCGGGCTACACCTTC.